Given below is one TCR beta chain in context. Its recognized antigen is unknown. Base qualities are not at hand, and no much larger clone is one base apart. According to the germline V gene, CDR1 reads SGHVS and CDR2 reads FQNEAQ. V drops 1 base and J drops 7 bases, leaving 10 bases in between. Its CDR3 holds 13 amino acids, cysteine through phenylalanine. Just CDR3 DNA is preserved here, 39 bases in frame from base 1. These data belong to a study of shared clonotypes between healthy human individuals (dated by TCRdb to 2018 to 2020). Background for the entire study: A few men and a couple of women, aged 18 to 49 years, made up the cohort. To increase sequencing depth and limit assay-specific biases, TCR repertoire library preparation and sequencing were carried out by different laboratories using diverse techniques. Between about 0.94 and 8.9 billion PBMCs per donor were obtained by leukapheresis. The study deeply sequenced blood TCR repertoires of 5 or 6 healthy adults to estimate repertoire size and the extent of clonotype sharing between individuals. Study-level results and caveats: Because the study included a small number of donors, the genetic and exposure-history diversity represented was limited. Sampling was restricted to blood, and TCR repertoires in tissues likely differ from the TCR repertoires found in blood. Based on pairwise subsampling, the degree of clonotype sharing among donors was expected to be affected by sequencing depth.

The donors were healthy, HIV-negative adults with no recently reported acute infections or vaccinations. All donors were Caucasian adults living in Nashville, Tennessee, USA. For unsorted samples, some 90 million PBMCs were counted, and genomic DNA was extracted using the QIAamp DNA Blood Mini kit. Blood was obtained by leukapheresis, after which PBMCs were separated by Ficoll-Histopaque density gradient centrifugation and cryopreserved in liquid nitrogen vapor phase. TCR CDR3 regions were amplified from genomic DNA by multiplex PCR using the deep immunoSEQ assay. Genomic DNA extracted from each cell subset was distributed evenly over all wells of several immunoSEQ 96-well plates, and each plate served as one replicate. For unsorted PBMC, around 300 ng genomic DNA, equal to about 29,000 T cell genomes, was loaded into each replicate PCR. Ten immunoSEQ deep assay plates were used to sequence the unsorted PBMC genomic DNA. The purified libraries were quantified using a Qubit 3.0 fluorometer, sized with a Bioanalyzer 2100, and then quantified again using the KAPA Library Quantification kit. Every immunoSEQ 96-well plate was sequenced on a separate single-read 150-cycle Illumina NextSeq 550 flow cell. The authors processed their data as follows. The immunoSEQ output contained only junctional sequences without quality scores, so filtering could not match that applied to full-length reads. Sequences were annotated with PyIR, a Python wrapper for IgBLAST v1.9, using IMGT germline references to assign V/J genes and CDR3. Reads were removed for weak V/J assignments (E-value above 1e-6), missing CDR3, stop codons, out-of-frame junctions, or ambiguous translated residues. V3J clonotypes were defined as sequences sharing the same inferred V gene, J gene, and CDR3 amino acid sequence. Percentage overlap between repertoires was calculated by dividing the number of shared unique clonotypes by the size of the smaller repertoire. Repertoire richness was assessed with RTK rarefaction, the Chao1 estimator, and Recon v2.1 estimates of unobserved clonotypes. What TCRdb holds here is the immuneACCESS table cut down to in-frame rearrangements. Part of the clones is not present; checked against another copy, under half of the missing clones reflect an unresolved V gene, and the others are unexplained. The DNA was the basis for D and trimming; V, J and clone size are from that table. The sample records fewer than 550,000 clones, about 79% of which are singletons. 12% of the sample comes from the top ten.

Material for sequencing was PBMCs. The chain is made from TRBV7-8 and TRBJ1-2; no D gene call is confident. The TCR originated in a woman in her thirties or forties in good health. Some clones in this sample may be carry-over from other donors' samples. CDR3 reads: CASSLESAFGYTF. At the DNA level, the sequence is TGTGCCAGCAGCTTAGAGTCGGCTTTTGGCTACACCTTC.